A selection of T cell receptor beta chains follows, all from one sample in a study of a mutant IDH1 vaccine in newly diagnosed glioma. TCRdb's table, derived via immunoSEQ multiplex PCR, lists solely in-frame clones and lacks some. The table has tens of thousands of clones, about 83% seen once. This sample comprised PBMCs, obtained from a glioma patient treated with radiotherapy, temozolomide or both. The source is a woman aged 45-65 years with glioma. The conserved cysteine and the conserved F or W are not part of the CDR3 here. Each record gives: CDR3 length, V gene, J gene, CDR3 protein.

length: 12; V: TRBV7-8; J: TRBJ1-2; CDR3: ASSHGQGSYGYT
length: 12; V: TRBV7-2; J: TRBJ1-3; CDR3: ASRFTGAGNTIY
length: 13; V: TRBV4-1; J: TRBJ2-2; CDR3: ASSQERVNTGELF
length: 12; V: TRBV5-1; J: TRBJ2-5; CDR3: ASSTSTGAETQY
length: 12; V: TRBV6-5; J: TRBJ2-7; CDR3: ASSWGTGGYEQY
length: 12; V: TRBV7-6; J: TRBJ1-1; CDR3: ASSLEGTAVEAF
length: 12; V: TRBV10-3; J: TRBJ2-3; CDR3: AISEGTPADTQY
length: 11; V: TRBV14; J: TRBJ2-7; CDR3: ASSLTGVYEQY
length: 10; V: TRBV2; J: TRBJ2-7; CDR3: ASGTRPYEQY
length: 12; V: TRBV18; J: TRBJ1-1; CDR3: ASSPGQGATEAF
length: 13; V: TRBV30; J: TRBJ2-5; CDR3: AWSVGLAGQETQY